This TCR beta chain derives from a study of cytomegalovirus exposure and HLA in healthy donors. Concerning this clone: The antigen is unknown.

Whole-study findings and limits: As a later analysis showed, a missense DCLRE1C variant was linked to trimming of TCR beta V- and J-genes. There were some public TCRs occurring in many donors, but most TCR sequences were rare. In vitro experiments confirmed that a few CMV-associated chains were specific for CMV antigens.

CDR3 length: 12 residues. Trimming stripped 2 bases from V and 7 bases from J, with 9 bases between. In germline, CDR1 is SGHNT, CDR2 YENEEA. With 60 Vbeta and 13 Jbeta primers, the PCR was carried out. TCRdb's copy holds only in-frame clones and misses some; the assay was immunoSEQ multiplex PCR. Among over 100,000 clones listed, about 80% were seen once. Unrecorded immune exposures were likely, despite nominal health at sampling. The specimen sequenced was PBMCs. This sequence joins TRBV11-3 and TRBJ2-7, with D possibly TRBD1 on 6 matching bases. This receptor was taken from a woman in her forties or fifties in good health and CMV-seropositive. CDR3 DNA sequence: TGTGCCAGCAGCTTAAGCCAGGGGGAGCAGTACTTC. Translated: CASSLSQGEQYF.